The clone carrying this T cell receptor (beta chain) has only a few counts. Documented time point: newly diagnosed GD, antithyroid drugs for less than 3 months. PBMCs provided the RNA from which the TCR library was made. Each of the patients was recruited from an endocrinology department situated in Xi'an, China. Collection of peripheral blood (about 8.8 milliliters) was done using EDTA tubes. Germline loops: CDR1 KGHSH, CDR2 LQKENI. V shed 3 bases, J shed 10 bases, and the junction held 9 bases outside the gene matches. The CDR3 runs to 15 residues. The sample is drawn from a study of regulatory T cells in long-lasting Graves disease. Investigators prepared the TCR beta libraries by applying iRepertoire HTBI primers and Arm-PCR of CDR3 regions. TCRdb redid the calling of the multiplex PCR reads with MiXCR, one entry per CDR3 protein. Altogether 400,000 to 550,000 distinct CDR3 sequences are present, roughly 17% being singletons, with the ten largest covering 23%.

The same data also went into a second study, on T cells in Graves' hyperthyroidism and ophthalmopathy. That work adds: Hyperthyroidism patients were newly diagnosed, had disease duration under 2 months, and were aged 18 to 65 years. An initial round of RT-PCR targeting the TCR CDR3 relied on the HTBI primer set.

The chain links TRBV18 to TRBJ1-6, with 7 bases fitting TRBD1. The source is a woman between 18 and 29 years old with Graves disease. Sequences were derived from peripheral blood mononuclear cells (PBMCs), sampled at new diagnosis, from a patient treated with antithyroid drugs. The CDR3 loop is CASSPATGKGSPLHF. CDR3 nucleotides: TGTGCCAGCTCACCGGCGACAGGGAAGGGGTCACCCCTCCACTTT.